The sequence of this TCR beta chain was determined in a study of T-cell memory formation after mild COVID-19. Each CDR3 protein gets one entry after TCRdb re-called the 5' RACE reads with MiXCR. The sample lists about 100,000 distinct CDR3 sequences, roughly an eighth occurring once. The table lists this clonotype with a count of one. Its antigen is currently unknown. The study's findings and limits: Memory sampled before infection contained some responding clones, suggesting cross-reactive memory joined. CD4+ clones that contracted lay mainly in CM and EM; CD8+ ones lay in EMRA.

The sample comprised PBMCs or a T cell subset sorted from them (not recorded which). The sequence was obtained from a man between 18 and 29 years old who had mild COVID-19 (a few samples of this study predate the infection). Cell type and time point are not known.

The CDR3 nucleotides are TGTGCCAGCAGCCAAGTCGGGACCTTAGGCGGCTCTGGGGCCAACGTCCTGACTTTC. Translating it yields CASSQVGTLGGSGANVLTF. This chain joins TRBV4-2 and TRBJ2-6; D possibly matches TRBD1 or TRBD2 (5 bases each). Germline V CDR1 and CDR2: LGHNA, YNFKEQ. V lost 1 base, J lost 0 bases, and 16 bases lay in between. The CDR3 covers 19 residues.